Listed here is a single TCR beta chain. As yet, its antigen is unknown. Germline and junction disagree at one end, which may indicate a read error. Vbeta (60) and Jbeta (13) primers were used in the PCR. Measured with immunoSEQ multiplex PCR; TCRdb has only the in-frame clones, and not every one. This table has 60,000 to 85,000 clones, just over 70% appearing once. These data belong to a study of cytomegalovirus exposure and HLA in healthy donors. Study-level information: The 110 million or so unique TCR beta sequences, from roughly 170 million T cells, were found by an earlier analysis. Study observations and caveats: What TCR beta sequences reportedly achieved was accurate prediction of HLA-A and HLA-B alleles in most subjects.

The CDR3 has 14 amino acids. The germline CDR1 and CDR2 sequences are SEHNR and FQNEAQ (reference sequence). Sequenced sample: PBMCs. This clonotype was sampled from a man between 60 and 70 years old in good health and CMV-seropositive. The rearrangement joins TRBV7-9 to TRBJ1-1; weak D call: TRBD1 (6 bases). CDR3 in amino acids: CSSSDQGWGTEAFF. CDR3 DNA: TGTTCCAGCAGCGACCAGGGGTGGGGGACTGAAGCTTTCTTT.